These 16 T cell receptor beta chains originate from one sample sequenced in a study of blood T cell repertoires in COVID-19. Only in-frame clones appear in the TCRdb table, and some are missing; sequencing was by immunoSEQ multiplex PCR. In the table there are 210,000 or so clones, 70% to 90% of which are singletons. Sequences were obtained from peripheral blood. These receptors were obtained from a woman aged 35 to 49 who had recovered from COVID-19.

V usage is TRBV20-1 and J usage is TRBJ1-2; D call uncertain. The CDR3 spans 11 residues. With 1 base removed from V and 7 bases from J, the gap between germline ends came to 7 bases. Germline-derived CDR1 and CDR2 are DFQATT and SNEGSKA (reference sequence). The CDR3 spells CSARAEGGYTF. The CDR3 nucleotides are TGCAGTGCTAGAGCAGAGGGTGGCTACACCTTC.

The V and J genes are TRBV19 and TRBJ2-1; 7 positions match TRBD2. Germline trimming cut 4 bases from V and 2 bases from J; bases unmatched to any gene: 5. Germline V lookup: CDR1 LNHDA, CDR2 SQIVND (reference sequence). This CDR3 comprises 15 residues. DNA of the CDR3: TGTGCCAGTAGTAAGTGGGAGGGTGCCTACAATGAGCAGTTCTTC. This encodes CASSKWEGAYNEQFF. Drawing the rest from reference TRBV19 and TRBJ2-1, the complete variable domain is DGGITQSPKYLFRKEGQNVTLSCEQNLNHDAMYWYRQDPGQGLRLIYYSQIVNDFQKGDIAEGYSVSREKKESFPLTVTSAQKNPTAFYLCASSKWEGAYNEQFFGPGTRLTVL.

The chain employs TRBV5-1 and TRBJ2-5; 8 bases line up with TRBD2. This CDR3 has 13 residues. J was trimmed by 7 bases and V by 4 bases; bases with no gene match: 6. CDR1 and CDR2 from the germline V gene are SGHRS and YFSETQ. The CDR3 spells CASSRGGEGTQYF. DNA for the CDR3: TGCGCCAGCAGCCGGGGGGGCGAGGGGACCCAGTACTTC.

The rearrangement joins TRBV19 to TRBJ2-2; 8 positions agree with TRBD1. V shed 6 bases, J shed 3 bases, and the junction held 6 bases outside the gene matches. Germline values: CDR1 LNHDA, CDR2 SQIVND (reference sequence). The CDR3 runs to 15 residues. CDR3 residues: CASSHGQGDTGELFF. The CDR3 region has the DNA TGTGCCAGTAGCCACGGACAGGGCGACACCGGGGAGCTGTTTTTT.

The J gene is TRBJ2-1, the V gene TRBV6-6; 7 positions agree with TRBD2. The germline CDR1 and CDR2 sequences are MNHNY and SVGAGI (reference sequence). V trimming: 11 bases; J trimming: 5 bases; junction bases outside the gene matches: 12. The CDR3 extends over 14 amino acids. Written as DNA, the CDR3 is TGTGCCGCCACATCCCGTGGGGGGGACAATGAGCAGTTCTTC. Its protein product is CAATSRGGDNEQFF.

This clone was seen just once. This rearrangement joins TRBV9 to TRBJ2-7; 8 bases agree with TRBD2. There are 14 residues in the CDR3. Germline CDR1 and CDR2: SGDLS and YYNGEE. V was clipped by 2 bases and J by 1 base; unmatched bases: 2. The CDR3 region has the DNA TGTGCCAGCAGCGTCTCTAGCGGGTCCTACGAGCAGTACTTC. This encodes CASSVSSGSYEQYF.

V gene TRBV28 combines with J gene TRBJ2-1; 11 nucleotides agree with TRBD1. Trimming at V came to 6 bases and at J to 2 bases, leaving 9 bases not matched to a gene. CDR3 length equals 17 residues. Per the germline V gene, CDR1 is MDHEN and CDR2 is SYDVKM. Here the CDR3 reads CASSRGLGQGAYNEQFF. In nucleotides, the CDR3 is TGTGCCAGCAGCCGCGGCTTGGGACAGGGGGCCTACAATGAGCAGTTCTTC.

The chain has TRBV6-5 and TRBJ1-1; possibly TRBD1 for D (5 bases). Germline loops: CDR1 MNHEY, CDR2 SVGAGI. The CDR3 covers 13 residues. V was pared by 3 bases and J by 8 bases, with 13 bases between. The CDR3 reads CASSYFRQSEAFF. The CDR3 DNA reads TGTGCCAGCAGTTATTTTAGACAGTCCGAAGCTTTCTTT.

The chain couples TRBV9 to TRBJ2-7, with 9 bases lining up with TRBD2. This CDR3 is 17 amino acids long. Per the germline V gene, CDR1 is SGDLS and CDR2 is YYNGEE. With V trimmed by 0 bases and J by 2 bases, 9 bases remained unmatched. CDR3 region: CASSVGASGTYTYEQYF. The CDR3 coding sequence is TGTGCCAGCAGCGTAGGGGCTAGCGGGACTTACACCTACGAGCAGTACTTC.

With regard to this clone: Other DNA sequences within the sample encode an identical CDR3. The rearrangement links TRBV30 to TRBJ1-2; unclear D gene. This CDR3 contains 11 residues. Germline V lookup: CDR1 GTSNPN, CDR2 SVGIG (reference sequence). Trimming removed 3 bases at V and 1 base at J, with 3 bases between. The CDR3 region has the DNA TGTGCCTGGAGCCTTAACTATGGCTACACCTTC. Translated, it gives CAWSLNYGYTF. Variable domain in full (rest from reference TRBV30 and TRBJ1-2): SQTIHQWPATLVQPVGSPLSLECTVEGTSNPNLYWYRQAAGRGLQLLFYSVGIGQISSEVPQNLSASRPQDRQFILSSKKLLLSDSGFYLCAWSLNYGYTFGSGTRLTVV.

The chain combines TRBV7-6 with TRBJ1-3; D gene unclear. Trimming removed 5 bases at V and 2 bases at J, with 10 bases between. The CDR3 is 14 residues long. Germline assignment: CDR1 SGHVS and CDR2 FNYEAQ. The DNA of the CDR3 is TGTGCCAGCAGCCCTCCCTCGGCTGGAAACACCATATATTTT. Encoded protein: CASSPPSAGNTIYF.

This clone was counted a few times. The rearrangement links TRBV29-1 to TRBJ2-7, with TRBD2 identical over 12 bases. The J segment lost 6 bases and the V segment lost 7 bases, leaving 10 bases of the junction unmatched. This CDR3 spans 14 amino acids. Germline CDR1 reads SQVTM; CDR2 reads ANQGSEA. The CDR3 nucleotides are TGCAGCGCCGCGAGGACTAGCGGGAAGGGCGAGCAGTACTTC. This codes for CSAARTSGKGEQYF.

CDR3 nucleotides: TGTGCCAGCAGTTACGGGCAGGCCACTTCCTACGAGCAGTACTTC. Protein sequence: CASSYGQATSYEQYF. The rearrangement joins TRBV6-5 to TRBJ2-7; no clear D gene. The CDR3 has 15 amino acids. Germline V lookup: CDR1 MNHEY, CDR2 SVGAGI. Trimming removed 2 bases from V and 1 base from J, with 12 bases in between.

This chain connects TRBV19 to TRBJ2-7; 8 nucleotides match TRBD2. Germline V gives CDR1 LNHDA, CDR2 SQIVND (reference sequence). The ends lost 4 bases at V and 6 bases at J; junction bases unmatched: 8. The CDR3 is made up of 14 amino acids. CDR3 loop: CASSTGAGVSEQYF. In DNA form, the CDR3 reads TGTGCCAGTAGTACCGGAGCGGGAGTTTCCGAGCAGTACTTC.

The chain has TRBV2 and TRBJ2-1; D is uncertain. Germline loops: CDR1 SNHLY, CDR2 FYNNEI. V lost 4 bases to trimming and J lost 3 bases, with 4 bases between them. CDR3 length equals 12 residues. The CDR3 DNA is TGTGCCAGCAGTGTAAACTACAATGAGCAGTTCTTC. This encodes CASSVNYNEQFF.

V usage is TRBV7-2 and J usage is TRBJ1-4; D is unclear. CDR1 SGHTA and CDR2 FQGNSA come from the germline V gene. The V and J ends lost 5 bases and 7 bases respectively, with 26 bases between them. CDR3 size: 18 residues. For the CDR3, the DNA is TGTGCCAGCAGCCCCCTCCGCCGGCCGGGAATCGCGCCTGAAAAACTGTTTTTT. This gives the protein CASSPLRRPGIAPEKLFF.